Presented here are 24 T cell receptor beta chains from one specimen sequenced in a study of CXCR3-negative and CXCR3-positive naive CD8 T cells. General study findings and limits: CXCR3-positive naive cells carried more hydrophobic TRB CDR3s than CXCR3-negative naive cells did.

These receptors have no identified antigens. cDNA libraries for TRB were generated by 5' RACE incorporating UMI labels. Each CDR3 protein gets one entry in TCRdb, which reprocessed the 5' RACE reads and gives no DNA. This sample's table reports about 98,000 distinct CDR3 sequences. Source material: naive CXCR3+ CD8+ T cells from blood. Subset denoted: CD45RO-CCR7+CD27+CD95- naive CD8+ T cells expressing CXCR3 (TNR3+). The receptors were gathered from a human donor in good health. Some clones in this sample may be carry-over from other donors' samples.

The V gene is TRBV30, the J gene TRBJ2-7. The germline V gene has CDR1 GTSNPN and CDR2 SVGIG (reference sequence). This CDR3 spans 11 amino acids. CDR3 region: CAFAHSYEQYF.

V and J are TRBV12-3 or TRBV12-4 and TRBJ2-2; the D gene TCRdb calls, TRBD1, cannot be checked with no DNA. This CDR3 has 13 residues. CDR3 sequence reads: CASSQGDTGELFF.

This chain links TRBV6-5 with TRBJ1-1; absent DNA, TCRdb's TRBD1 call cannot be checked. The CDR3 is 13 amino acids. CDR1 is MNHEY, CDR2 SVGAGI, per germline. CDR3 protein: CASLSGNPAEAFF.

The chain recombines TRBV6-2 or TRBV6-3 with TRBJ2-1. The CDR3 sequence is 16 residues long. The germline V gene has CDR1 MNHEY and CDR2 SVGEGT. The chain's CDR3 is CASRGFAGSSYNEQFF.

The genes are TRBV14 and TRBJ2-1. The CDR3 covers 12 residues. Germline V gene sequence: CDR1 SGHDN, CDR2 FVKESK. The CDR3 is CASSYVYNEQFF.

V usage is TRBV28 and J usage is TRBJ1-4; TCRdb selects TRBD1, and the lack of DNA leaves this call unchecked. Germline V gene data show CDR1 as MDHEN and CDR2 as SYDVKM. The CDR3 has 19 amino acids. The CDR3 loop is CASSFGPSTGASLGEKLFF.

The chain combines TRBV12-3 or TRBV12-4 with TRBJ2-7. This CDR3 has 13 amino acids. The CDR3 sequence is CASSLTTFSEQYF.

V is TRBV10-1 and J is TRBJ1-5. CDR1 and CDR2 (germline): WNHNN, SYGVQD (reference sequence). The CDR3 loop spans 13 amino acids. This CDR3 reads CASRSGLCQPQHF.

The chain recombines TRBV20-1 with TRBJ2-5. Germline lookup yields CDR1 DFQATT and CDR2 SNEGSKA (reference sequence). The CDR3 is 11 amino acids. The CDR3: CSAEKQETQYF.

The chain combines TRBV4-3 with TRBJ1-1. Germline lookup yields CDR1 LGHNA and CDR2 YSLEER. The CDR3 length is 15 residues. The CDR3 is CASSEASGGVTEAFF.

The chain recombines TRBV11-2 with TRBJ2-7; TCRdb's D call, TRBD1, is unchecked because there is no DNA. CDR3 length: 16 residues. The germline V gene has CDR1 SGHAT and CDR2 FQNNGV. CDR3 loop: CASSLDQPGGLYEQYF.

The gene calls are TRBV28 and TRBJ2-2; TCRdb indicates TRBD1, and absent DNA this call remains unverified. The germline V gene has CDR1 MDHEN and CDR2 SYDVKM. This CDR3 is built from 14 residues. The CDR3 here is CASSLTGNTGELFF. Variable domain in full (rest from reference TRBV28 and TRBJ2-2): DVKVTQSSRYLVKRTGEKVFLECVQDMDHENMFWYRQDPGLGLRLIYFSYDVKMKEKGDIPEGYSVSREKKERFSLILESASTNQTSMYLCASSLTGNTGELFFGEGSRLTVL.

The V and J genes are TRBV19 and TRBJ2-1; TCRdb's assignment of TRBD1 cannot be checked, as there is no DNA. The CDR3 totals 13 residues. Germline CDR1 LNHDA, CDR2 SQIVND (reference sequence). The CDR3 reads CASSIGTINEQFF.

This chain connects TRBV6-5 to TRBJ1-5; lacking DNA, the TRBD1 call made by TCRdb goes unchecked. Germline V gene sequence: CDR1 MNHEY, CDR2 SVGAGI. The CDR3 runs 16 residues. The chain's CDR3 is CASSSTGLGGNQPQHF.

This chain joins TRBV29-1 and TRBJ2-5; lacking DNA, the TRBD2 call made by TCRdb goes unchecked. Germline CDR1 and CDR2: SQVTM and ANQGSEA. This CDR3 spans 15 amino acids. The CDR3 loop is CSVEELAGLQETQYF.

This chain joins TRBV6-1 and TRBJ2-2; TCRdb outputs TRBD2, but without DNA this stays unchecked. This CDR3 has 14 residues. CDR1 is MNHNS and CDR2 is SASEGT in the germline V gene. Here the CDR3 reads CASRVVVDTGELFF.

The chain employs TRBV7-3 and TRBJ2-3; without DNA, the TCRdb call of TRBD1 cannot be checked. Germline V gene data show CDR1 as SGHTA and CDR2 as FQGTGA. This CDR3 contains 15 residues. CDR3 loop: CASSLSGGATDTQYF.

CDR3 in amino acids: CASSSWTGSTEAFF. The chain is built from TRBV28 and TRBJ1-1; TCRdb reports TRBD1, a call that lacks DNA to check it against. Looked up from germline, CDR1 is MDHEN and CDR2 is SYDVKM. The CDR3 is made up of 14 amino acids.

The V call is TRBV4-1, the J call TRBJ1-5. Looked up from germline, CDR1 is MGHRA and CDR2 is YSYEKL. CDR3 length equals 14 residues. This CDR3 reads CASSQGPAYQPQHF.

The J gene is TRBJ2-5, the V gene TRBV25-1; without DNA, the TCRdb call of TRBD2 cannot be checked. CDR3 length equals 16 residues. Germline lookup yields CDR1 MGHDK and CDR2 SYGVNS. The CDR3 protein is CASSAWTSGTFETQYF.

The rearrangement uses TRBV12-3 or TRBV12-4 and TRBJ2-7. This CDR3 is built from 16 residues. The CDR3 is CASSFAEYRSSYEQYF.

The CDR3 sequence: CASSEVGGASSYNEQFF. This chain joins TRBV2 and TRBJ2-1; TCRdb lists TRBD2, though no DNA is available to test this call. The CDR3 covers 17 residues. Germline lookup yields CDR1 SNHLY and CDR2 FYNNEI.

This chain connects TRBV5-1 to TRBJ2-7; TCRdb reports TRBD1, a call that lacks DNA to check it against. This CDR3 comprises 13 residues. The germline gives CDR1 SGHRS, CDR2 YFSETQ. The CDR3 loop is CASSLKGLGEQYF.

The chain carries TRBV7-9 and TRBJ1-1; the TCRdb call, TRBD1, lacks DNA for checking. Germline V gene lookup returns CDR1 SEHNR and CDR2 FQNEAQ (reference sequence). CDR3 length equals 15 residues. The CDR3 loop reads CASSYPLTGNTEAFF. Drawing the rest from reference TRBV7-9 and TRBJ1-1, the complete variable domain is DTGVSQNPRHKITKRGQNVTFRCDPISEHNRLYWYRQTLGQGPEFLTYFQNEAQLEKSRLLSDRFSAERPKGSFSTLEIQRTEQGDSAMYLCASSYPLTGNTEAFFGQGTRLTVV.